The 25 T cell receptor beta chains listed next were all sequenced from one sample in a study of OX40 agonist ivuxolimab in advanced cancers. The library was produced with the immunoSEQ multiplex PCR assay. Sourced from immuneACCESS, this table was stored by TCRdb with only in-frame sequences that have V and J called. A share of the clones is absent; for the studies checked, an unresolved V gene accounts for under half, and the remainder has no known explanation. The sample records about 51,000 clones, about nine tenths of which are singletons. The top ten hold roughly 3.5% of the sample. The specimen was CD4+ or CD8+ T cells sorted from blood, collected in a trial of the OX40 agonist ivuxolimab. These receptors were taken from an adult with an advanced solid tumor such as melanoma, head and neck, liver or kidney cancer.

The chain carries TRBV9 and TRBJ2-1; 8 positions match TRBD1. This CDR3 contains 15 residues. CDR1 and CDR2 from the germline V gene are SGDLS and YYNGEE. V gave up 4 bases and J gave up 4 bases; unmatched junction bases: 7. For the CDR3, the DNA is TGTGCCAGCAGCACCTGGCAGGGGGCTTACAATGAGCAGTTCTTC. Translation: CASSTWQGAYNEQFF.

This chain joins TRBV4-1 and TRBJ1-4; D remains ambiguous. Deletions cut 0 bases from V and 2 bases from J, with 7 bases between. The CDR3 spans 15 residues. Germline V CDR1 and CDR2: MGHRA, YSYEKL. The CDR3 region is CASSQDPGTNEKLFF. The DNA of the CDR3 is TGCGCCAGCAGCCAAGACCCCGGCACTAATGAAAAACTGTTTTTT.

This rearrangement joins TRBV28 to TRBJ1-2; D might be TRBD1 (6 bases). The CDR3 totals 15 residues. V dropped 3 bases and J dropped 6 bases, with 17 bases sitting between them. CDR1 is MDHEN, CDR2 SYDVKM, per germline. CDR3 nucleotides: TGTGCCAGCAGTTTCCCGGCTCCAGGGGAGGATGGCTACACCTTC. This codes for CASSFPAPGEDGYTF.

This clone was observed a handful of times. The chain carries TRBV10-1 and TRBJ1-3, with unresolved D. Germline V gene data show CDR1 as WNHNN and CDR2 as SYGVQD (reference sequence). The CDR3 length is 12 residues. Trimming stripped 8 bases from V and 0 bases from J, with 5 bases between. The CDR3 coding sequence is TGCGCCAGCGGGTCCTCTGGAAACACCATATATTTT. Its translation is CASGSSGNTIYF.

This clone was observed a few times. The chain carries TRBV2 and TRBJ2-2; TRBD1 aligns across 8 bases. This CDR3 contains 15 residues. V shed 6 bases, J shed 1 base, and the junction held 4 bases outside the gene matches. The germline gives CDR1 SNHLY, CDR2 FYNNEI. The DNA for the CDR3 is TGTGCCAGCAGGGGACAGGTACTGAACACCGGGGAGCTGTTTTTT. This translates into CASRGQVLNTGELFF.

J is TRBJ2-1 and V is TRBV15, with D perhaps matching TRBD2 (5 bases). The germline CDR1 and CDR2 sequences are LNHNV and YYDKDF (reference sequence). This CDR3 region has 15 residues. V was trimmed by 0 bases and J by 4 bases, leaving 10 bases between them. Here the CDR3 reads CATSRDRGKYNEQFF. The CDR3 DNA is TGTGCCACCAGCAGAGATAGAGGGAAGTACAATGAGCAGTTCTTC.

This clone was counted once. CDR3 sequence: CASKGPSYNSPLHF. DNA of the CDR3: TGTGCCAGCAAGGGGCCGTCCTATAATTCACCCCTCCACTTT. The gene calls are TRBV27 and TRBJ1-6, with a weak D call TRBD1 (5 bases). The germline gives CDR1 MNHEY, CDR2 SMNVEV (reference sequence). The CDR3 is made up of 14 amino acids. V shed 7 bases and J shed 1 base, with 8 bases lying between them.

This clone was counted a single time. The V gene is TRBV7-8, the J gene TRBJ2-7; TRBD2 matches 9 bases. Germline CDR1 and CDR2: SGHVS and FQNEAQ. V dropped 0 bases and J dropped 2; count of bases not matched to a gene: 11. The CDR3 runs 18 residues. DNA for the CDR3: TGTGCCAGCAGCTTAGCGCTCTCTAGCGGGGCCGTTACCTACGAGCAGTACTTC. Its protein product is CASSLALSSGAVTYEQYF.

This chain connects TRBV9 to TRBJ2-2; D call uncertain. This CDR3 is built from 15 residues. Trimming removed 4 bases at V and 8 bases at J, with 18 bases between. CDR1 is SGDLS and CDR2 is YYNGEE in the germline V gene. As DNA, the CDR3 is TGTGCCAGCAGCCCCGGCGGCAGCTTCCCAGGGGAGCTGTTTTTT. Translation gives CASSPGGSFPGELFF.

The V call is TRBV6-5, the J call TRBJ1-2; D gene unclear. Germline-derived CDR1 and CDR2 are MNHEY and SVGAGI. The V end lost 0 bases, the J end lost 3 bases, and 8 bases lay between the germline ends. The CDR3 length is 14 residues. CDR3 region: CASSYSIQYYGYTF. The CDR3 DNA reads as TGTGCCAGCAGTTACTCGATACAGTACTATGGCTACACCTTC.

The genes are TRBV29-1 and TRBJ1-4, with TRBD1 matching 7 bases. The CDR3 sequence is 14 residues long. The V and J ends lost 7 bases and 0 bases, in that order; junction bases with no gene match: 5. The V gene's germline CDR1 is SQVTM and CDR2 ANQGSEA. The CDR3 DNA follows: TGCAGCGCGCCAGGGGGAGCAACTAATGAAAAACTGTTTTTT. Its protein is CSAPGGATNEKLFF.

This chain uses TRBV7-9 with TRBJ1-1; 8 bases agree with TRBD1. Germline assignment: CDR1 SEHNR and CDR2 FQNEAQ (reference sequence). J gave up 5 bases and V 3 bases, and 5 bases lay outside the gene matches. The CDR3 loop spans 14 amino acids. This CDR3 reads CASSLDREGTEAFF. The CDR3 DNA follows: TGTGCCAGCAGCTTGGACAGGGAGGGGACTGAAGCTTTCTTT.

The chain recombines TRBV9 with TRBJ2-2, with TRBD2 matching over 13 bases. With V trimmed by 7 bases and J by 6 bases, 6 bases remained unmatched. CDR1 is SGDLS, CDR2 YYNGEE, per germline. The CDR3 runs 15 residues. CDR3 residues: CASGGLAGASGELFF. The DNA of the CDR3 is TGTGCCAGCGGCGGACTAGCGGGAGCTTCCGGGGAGCTGTTTTTT.

Here the CDR3 DNA reads TGTGCCAGCAGTTTATCGTCTAGGGGGACAGGGGGGACGAATTCACCCCTCCACTTT. The encoded protein is CASSLSSRGTGGTNSPLHF. The chain joins TRBV28 to TRBJ1-6, with 11 bases fitting TRBD1. The CDR3 loop spans 19 amino acids. Germline CDR1 MDHEN, CDR2 SYDVKM. V lost 1 base to trimming and J lost 7 bases; unmatched junction nucleotides: 12.

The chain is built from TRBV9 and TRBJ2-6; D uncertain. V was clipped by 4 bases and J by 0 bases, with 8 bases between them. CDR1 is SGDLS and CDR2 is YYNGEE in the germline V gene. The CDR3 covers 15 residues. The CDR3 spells CASSLSSSGANVLTF. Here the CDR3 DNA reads TGTGCCAGCAGCTTATCTAGCTCTGGGGCCAACGTCCTGACTTTC.

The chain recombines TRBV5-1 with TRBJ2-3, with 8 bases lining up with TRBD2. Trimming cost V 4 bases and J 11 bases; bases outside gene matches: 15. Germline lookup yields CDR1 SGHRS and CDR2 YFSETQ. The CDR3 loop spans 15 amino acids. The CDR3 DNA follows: TGCGCCAGCAGCAATAAGACTACCGGGACTAGAAAGCAGTATTTT. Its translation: CASSNKTTGTRKQYF.

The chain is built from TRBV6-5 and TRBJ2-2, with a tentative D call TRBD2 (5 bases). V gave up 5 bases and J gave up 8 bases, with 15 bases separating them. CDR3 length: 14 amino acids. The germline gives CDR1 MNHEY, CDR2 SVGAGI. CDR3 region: CASSQTRGSGELFF. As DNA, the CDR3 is TGTGCCAGCAGTCAGACCCGGGGATCTGGGGAGCTGTTTTTT.

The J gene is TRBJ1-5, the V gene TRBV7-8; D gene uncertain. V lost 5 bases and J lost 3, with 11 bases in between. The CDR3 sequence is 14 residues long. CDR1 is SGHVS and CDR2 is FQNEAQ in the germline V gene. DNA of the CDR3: TGTGCCAGCAGCGACCTGGGATTCAATCAGCCCCAGCATTTT. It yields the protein CASSDLGFNQPQHF.

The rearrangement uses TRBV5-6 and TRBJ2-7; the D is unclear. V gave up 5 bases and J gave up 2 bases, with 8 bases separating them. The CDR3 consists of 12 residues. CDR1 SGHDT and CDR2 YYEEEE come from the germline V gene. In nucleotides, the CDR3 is TGTGCCAGCAGTTATAGAGCCTACGAGCAGTACTTC. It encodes CASSYRAYEQYF.

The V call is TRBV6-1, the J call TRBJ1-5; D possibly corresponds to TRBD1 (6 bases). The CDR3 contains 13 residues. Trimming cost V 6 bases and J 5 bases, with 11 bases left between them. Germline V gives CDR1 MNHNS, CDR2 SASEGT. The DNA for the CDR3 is TGTGCCAGCAGCGCCGGACAGCATCAGCCCCAGCATTTT. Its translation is CASSAGQHQPQHF.

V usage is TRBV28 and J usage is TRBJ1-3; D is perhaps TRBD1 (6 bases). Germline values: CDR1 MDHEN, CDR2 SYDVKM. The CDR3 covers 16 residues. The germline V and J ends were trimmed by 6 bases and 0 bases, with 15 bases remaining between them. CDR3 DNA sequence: TGTGCCAGCAGGGGCCCCGGACAGAGCTCTGGAAACACCATATATTTT. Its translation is CASRGPGQSSGNTIYF.

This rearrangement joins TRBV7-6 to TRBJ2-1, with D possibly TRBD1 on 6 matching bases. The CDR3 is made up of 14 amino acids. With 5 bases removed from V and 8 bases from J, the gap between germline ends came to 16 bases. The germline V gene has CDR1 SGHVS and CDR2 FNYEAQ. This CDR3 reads CASSVQGLEDEQFF. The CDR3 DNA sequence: TGTGCCAGCAGCGTACAGGGTTTGGAGGATGAGCAGTTCTTC.

The CDR3 loop is CSVGGGQTQETQYF. The CDR3 bases are TGCAGCGTTGGAGGGGGACAGACTCAAGAGACCCAGTACTTC. The chain combines TRBV29-1 with TRBJ2-5, with 7 bases that match TRBD1. The J segment lost 2 bases and the V segment lost 4 bases, leaving 7 bases of the junction unmatched. Germline CDR1 and CDR2: SQVTM and ANQGSEA. The CDR3 has 14 residues. The whole variable domain, filled in from reference TRBV29-1 and TRBJ2-5, reads SAVISQKPSRDICQRGTSLTIQCQVDSQVTMMFWYRQQPGQSLTLIATANQGSEATYESGFVIDKFPISRPNLTFSTLTVSNMSPEDSSIYLCSVGGGQTQETQYFGPGTRLLVL.

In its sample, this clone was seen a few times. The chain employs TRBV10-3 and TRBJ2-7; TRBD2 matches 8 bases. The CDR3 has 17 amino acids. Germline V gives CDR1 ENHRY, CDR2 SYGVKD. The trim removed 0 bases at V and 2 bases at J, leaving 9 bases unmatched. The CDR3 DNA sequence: TGTGCCATCAGTGAGTCGGGTAGCGGGGCTACGACCTACGAGCAGTACTTC. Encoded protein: CAISESGSGATTYEQYF.

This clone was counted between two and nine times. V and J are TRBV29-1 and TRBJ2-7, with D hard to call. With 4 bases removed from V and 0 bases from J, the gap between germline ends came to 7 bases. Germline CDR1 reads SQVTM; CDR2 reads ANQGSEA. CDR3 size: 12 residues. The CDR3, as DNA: TGCAGCGTTGGTGTTACCTCCTACGAGCAGTACTTC. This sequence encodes CSVGVTSYEQYF.